The source of this TCR beta chain is a study of vaccination and CD4 T cells after COVID-19. Study background: The study enrolled six male and four female convalescents, two of whom were Hispanic.

The assay that was used to sequence DNA from cultured CD4+ T cells was the Oncomine TCR Beta short-read assay. Genomic DNA was taken out of cultured CD4+ T cells by extraction. TCRdb recomputed calls from the PCR reads with MiXCR, one row per CDR3 protein. Among about 12,000 distinct CDR3 sequences, more than 45% were seen once, and the ten largest hold roughly 22%. In its sample, this clonotype was seen a few times. Its matching antigen is unknown. Stated treatment: roughly ten-day PBMC culture with coronavirus spike peptide pools or control peptides (ViraFEST assay). The CDR3 is 16 residues long. Trimming at V came to 5 bases and at J to 0 bases, leaving 9 bases not matched to a gene. The germline gives CDR1 SGHRS, CDR2 YFSETQ. The study's findings and limits: Spike mono-reactivity was found in 304 of 307 vaccine-specific clones from convalescent patients.

The receptor comes from a human donor who had recovered from COVID-19. The material sequenced was CD4+ T cells from blood, cultured in vitro. This chain uses TRBV5-1 with TRBJ2-3, with 7 bases matching TRBD2. In DNA form, the CDR3 reads TGCGCCAGCAGACCATCTAGCGGAGGGAGCACAGATACGCAGTATTTT. Its protein is CASRPSSGGSTDTQYF.